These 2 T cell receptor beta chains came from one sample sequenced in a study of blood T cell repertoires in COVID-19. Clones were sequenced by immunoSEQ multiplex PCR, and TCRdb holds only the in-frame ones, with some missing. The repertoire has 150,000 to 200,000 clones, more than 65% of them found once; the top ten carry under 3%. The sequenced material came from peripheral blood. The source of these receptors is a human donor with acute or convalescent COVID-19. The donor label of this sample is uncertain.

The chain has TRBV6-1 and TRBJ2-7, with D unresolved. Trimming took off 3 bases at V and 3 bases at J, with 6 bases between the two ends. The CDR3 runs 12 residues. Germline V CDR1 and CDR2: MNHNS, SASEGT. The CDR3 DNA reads TGTGCCAGCAGTGAGGCGGTCTACGAGCAGTACTTC. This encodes CASSEAVYEQYF.

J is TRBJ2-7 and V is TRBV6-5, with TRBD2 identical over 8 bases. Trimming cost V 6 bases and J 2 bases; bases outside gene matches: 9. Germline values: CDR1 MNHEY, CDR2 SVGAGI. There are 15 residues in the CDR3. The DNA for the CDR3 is TGTGCCAGCAGCGGAGAAGGGACTAGAACCTACGAGCAGTACTTC. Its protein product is CASSGEGTRTYEQYF.